The clone carrying this T cell receptor beta chain was seen just once. Germline CDR1 is SGHDT and CDR2 is YYEEEE. Deletions cut 4 bases from V and 5 bases from J, with 12 bases between. CDR3 length: 13 residues. As originally analysed: By means of reference gene primer amplification, nucleated cell counts were estimated. The method was immunoSEQ multiplex PCR; TCRdb's version includes in-frame clones alone and lacks a portion of them. The DNA gave D and trimming, while V, J and clone size come from that table. The sample holds roughly 200,000 clones, 80% to 90% seen once. This record belongs to a study of blood T cell repertoires in COVID-19. Overall study context: Acute and convalescent COVID-19 samples came from the United States, Italy and Spain. PBMCs, B-cell-depleted T cells, or T cells provided the cDNA or gDNA that made up the material.

V usage is TRBV5-6 and J usage is TRBJ2-5, with D perhaps TRBD1 (5 bases). The material sequenced was peripheral blood. The source of this sequence is a woman of 80 years or more with acute or convalescent COVID-19. CDR3 bases: TGTGCCAGCAGCAAGACAGTTTTGGAGACCCAGTACTTC. Translation: CASSKTVLETQYF.